This T cell receptor (beta chain) comes out of a study of PD-L1 blockade in urothelial cancer. A few counts support this clone. Profiled with immunoSEQ multiplex PCR; TCRdb holds only in-frame clones, not every one. Among about 72,000 clones listed, approximately 83% were seen once. Germline V gene lookup returns CDR1 LNHDA and CDR2 SQIVND (reference sequence). There are 14 residues in the CDR3. Deletions cut 4 bases from V and 7 bases from J, with 14 bases between. As for time point: pretreatment peripheral blood. This clonotype originated in a man in his fifties or sixties with urothelial cancer. The sample consisted of PBMCs, taken around atezolizumab (anti-PD-L1) treatment. The rearrangement uses TRBV19 and TRBJ2-1; TRBD2 might be the D (7 bases). The CDR3 coding sequence is TGTGCCAGTAGTAGGGGGGGCAGGGCTAATGAGCAGTTCTTC. It codes for CASSRGGRANEQFF.